This T cell receptor (beta chain) was observed in a study of cytomegalovirus exposure and HLA in healthy donors. Use of 60 Vbeta and 13 Jbeta primers characterized the PCR. TCRdb's copy holds only in-frame clones and misses some; the assay was immunoSEQ multiplex PCR. The table lists about 160,000 clones, about 75% of them singletons, with around 4.6% in the top ten. The CDR3 is 15 residues long. The V end was cut by 2 bases, the J end by 5 bases, with 11 bases between. Germline lookup yields CDR1 SGHRS and CDR2 YFSETQ. Regarding this clone: The antigen is unknown.

Study observations and caveats: In a later analysis, an Asian-associated ancestry cluster reportedly showed fewer N-insertions than the 666-donor mean.

The specimen sequenced was PBMCs. This chain links TRBV5-1 with TRBJ1-6; D perhaps matches TRBD1 (6 bases). The sequence came from a male donor in good health and CMV-seronegative. CDR3 coding DNA: TGCGCCAGCAGCTTAATTCAGGGGAATAATTCACCCCTCCACTTT. Residues: CASSLIQGNNSPLHF.